One T cell receptor beta chain is described in this entry. The recovered donors of Cohort 3 showed two negative PCRs, clearance, or symptom resolution. As originally analysed: Estimation of nucleated cell counts was performed using reference gene primer amplification. Clones were sequenced by immunoSEQ multiplex PCR, and TCRdb holds only the in-frame ones, with some missing. V and J calls and clone size follow that table, whereas D and trimming were derived from the DNA. The data contain about half a million clones, 88% of them singletons. This sample is part of a study of blood T cell repertoires in COVID-19. Sequenced input: PBMCs or T cells enriched from blood (not recorded which). The sequence came from a woman in her sixties who had recovered from COVID-19.

The CDR3 nucleotides are TGTGCCAGCAGCTGGGGACTAGCGGGGGGCCTAACCGTCTACGAGCAGTACTTC. It yields the protein CASSWGLAGGLTVYEQYF. The chain carries TRBV7-8 and TRBJ2-7, with 15 nucleotides matching TRBD2. The CDR3 totals 18 residues. After removal of 4 bases from V and 3 bases from J, the junction contained 10 bases not matched to a gene. CDR1 and CDR2 (germline): SGHVS, FQNEAQ. Looking up the rest from reference TRBV7-8 and TRBJ2-7 gives the full variable domain: GAGVSQSPRYKVAKRGQDVALRCDPISGHVSLFWYQQALGQGPEFLTYFQNEAQLDKSGLPSDRFFAERPEGSVSTLKIQRTQQEDSAVYLCASSWGLAGGLTVYEQYFGPGTRLTVT.